Each of the 29 T cell receptor beta chains below was sequenced from the same sample in a study of T cell changes during pregnancy in multiple sclerosis (dated by TCRdb to the late 2010s). Library generation was performed with the immunoSEQ multiplex PCR assay. TCRdb's version of the immuneACCESS table is confined to in-frame rearrangements and falls short of the full clone set. An unresolved V gene accounts for under half of the shortfall where checked; the remainder is of unknown origin. The sample yields under 65,000 clones; 85% to 95% were counted once. The top ten clones comprise 0.45% to 0.6% of the sample. The source was CD4+ T cells from peripheral blood mononuclear cells, collected in the third trimester of pregnancy. Every receptor here comes from a female donor with multiple sclerosis, enrolled in a pregnancy study.

The V and J genes are TRBV6-4 and TRBJ2-1; 8 bases map to TRBD1. Germline V gene data show CDR1 as MRHNA and CDR2 as SNTAGT. The V segment lost 8 bases and the J segment 3 bases; nucleotides outside the gene matches: 0. The CDR3 length is 12 residues. CDR3 sequence reads: CASGTGYNEQFF. DNA of the CDR3: TGTGCCAGCGGGACAGGCTACAATGAGCAGTTCTTC.

The chain is built from TRBV19 and TRBJ2-2, with TRBD1 identical over 8 bases. The CDR3 consists of 16 residues. V lost 5 bases and J lost 5; bases outside the gene matches: 10. Germline V gene lookup returns CDR1 LNHDA and CDR2 SQIVND (reference sequence). The CDR3 nucleotides are TGTGCCAGTAGTGACCAGGGGGCCCTCAATACCGGGGAGCTGTTTTTT. Protein sequence: CASSDQGALNTGELFF.

V is TRBV28 and J is TRBJ2-7, with TRBD1 matching over 10 bases. The germline V gene has CDR1 MDHEN and CDR2 SYDVKM. V was pared by 6 bases and J by 3 bases, with 5 bases of the junction left unmatched. CDR3 size: 14 residues. The CDR3, as DNA: TGTGCCAGCAGCATGACAGGGGGCTACTACGAGCAGTACTTC. It encodes CASSMTGGYYEQYF.

V gene TRBV6-6 combines with J gene TRBJ2-4; D ambiguous. Germline lookup yields CDR1 MNHNY and CDR2 SVGAGI (reference sequence). The CDR3 has 15 residues. The V gene lost 5 bases and the J gene lost 0 bases, with 11 bases spanning the gap. CDR3 sequence reads: CASSPVGLAKNIQYF. The CDR3 nucleotides read TGTGCCAGCAGTCCAGTCGGGTTAGCCAAAAACATTCAGTACTTC.

The chain joins TRBV18 to TRBJ1-5; tentative D call: TRBD1 (6 bases). There are 15 residues in the CDR3. Germline CDR1 is KGHSH and CDR2 is LQKENI. Between the trimmed V and J ends, which lost 2 bases and 4 bases, there was a span of 12 bases. CDR3 coding DNA: TGTGCCAGCTCACCAAATATACAGGGAAATCAGCCCCAGCATTTT. Residues: CASSPNIQGNQPQHF.

This chain links TRBV5-1 with TRBJ2-7; D might be TRBD1 (6 bases). The V end lost 0 bases, the J end lost 2 bases, and 9 bases lay between the germline ends. The CDR3 sequence is 14 residues long. Germline V gene data show CDR1 as SGHRS and CDR2 as YFSETQ. CDR3 protein: CASSLGDIPYEQYF. Written as DNA, the CDR3 is TGCGCCAGCAGCTTGGGGGACATTCCCTACGAGCAGTACTTC.

This clone was counted a single time. This sequence joins TRBV7-9 and TRBJ1-6; D remains ambiguous. V lost 1 base, J lost 8 bases, and 18 bases lay in between. Per the germline V gene, CDR1 is SEHNR and CDR2 is FQNEAQ (reference sequence). There are 17 residues in the CDR3. This CDR3 is CASSLDREIKTYSPLHF. The CDR3 nucleotides read TGTGCCAGCAGCTTAGACCGGGAGATCAAAACATATTCACCCCTCCACTTT.

This chain uses TRBV7-9 with TRBJ1-3; D gene ambiguous. There are 14 residues in the CDR3. V gave up 5 bases and J gave up 5 bases, with 13 bases separating them. Germline V lookup: CDR1 SEHNR, CDR2 FQNEAQ (reference sequence). The CDR3: CASSLHDKRNTIYF. CDR3 nucleotide sequence: TGTGCCAGCAGCCTGCACGACAAGCGAAACACCATATATTTT.

The chain combines TRBV19 with TRBJ2-5, with a tentative D call TRBD1 (5 bases). The V and J ends lost 3 bases and 5 bases respectively, with 13 bases between them. The CDR3 contains 14 residues. CDR1 and CDR2 from the germline V gene are LNHDA and SQIVND (reference sequence). DNA for the CDR3: TGTGCCAGTAGTATTGGTCCAGGGTCGGAGACCCAGTACTTC. Protein sequence: CASSIGPGSETQYF.

The gene calls are TRBV11-2 and TRBJ1-6; TRBD1 might be the D (5 bases). Deletions cut 3 bases from V and 10 bases from J, with 13 bases between. The CDR3 consists of 14 residues. From germline, CDR1 is SGHAT and CDR2 FQNNGV. In nucleotides, the CDR3 is TGTGCCAGCAGCTTGACACCGGGGGGATCACCCCTCCACTTT. Translation gives CASSLTPGGSPLHF.

V usage is TRBV9 and J usage is TRBJ1-6; D call uncertain. The V gene lost 2 bases and the J gene lost 7 bases, with 13 bases spanning the gap. CDR1 is SGDLS, CDR2 YYNGEE, per germline. This CDR3 spans 15 amino acids. CDR3 residues: CASSVGAEANSPLHF. Here the CDR3 DNA reads TGTGCCAGCAGCGTTGGAGCGGAAGCCAATTCACCCCTCCACTTT.

To note about this clone: Within the sample, other DNA sequences also encode this same CDR3. This sequence joins TRBV30 and TRBJ1-6; D gene unclear. Trimming pared 4 bases from V and 14 bases from J, leaving 12 bases between. CDR1 GTSNPN and CDR2 SVGIG come from the germline V gene (reference sequence). The CDR3 is made up of 11 amino acids. CDR3 bases: TGTGCCTGGAAAGCTAGTTTGGCCCTCCACTTT. The encoded protein is CAWKASLALHF.

In DNA form, the CDR3 reads TGTGCCAGCAGCTTAGTCGGGACTAGCAATGAGCAGTTCTTC. This translates into CASSLVGTSNEQFF. The chain carries TRBV7-9 and TRBJ2-1; 8 bases match TRBD2. This CDR3 has 14 amino acids. Germline V CDR1 and CDR2: SEHNR, FQNEAQ (reference sequence). Trimming took 1 base from V and 6 from J; bases not matched to a gene: 2.

The chain joins TRBV7-3 to TRBJ2-2; D is unclear. V was pared by 5 bases and J by 5 bases, with 15 bases between. This CDR3 has 15 residues. CDR1 is SGHTA, CDR2 FQGTGA, per germline. The CDR3 here is CASSPIAGRTGELFF. In nucleotides, the CDR3 is TGTGCCAGCAGCCCCATTGCAGGTCGAACCGGGGAGCTGTTTTTT.

The J gene is TRBJ1-6, the V gene TRBV9; 7 bases agree with TRBD1. CDR3 size: 13 residues. Germline values: CDR1 SGDLS, CDR2 YYNGEE. V shed 5 bases, J shed 8 bases, and the junction held 4 bases outside the gene matches. The CDR3 bases are TGTGCCAGCAGACGACAGGGCGATTCACCCCTCCACTTT. Translated, it gives CASRRQGDSPLHF.

The rearrangement links TRBV9 to TRBJ1-2, with 8 bases lining up with TRBD1. This CDR3 contains 16 residues. Trimming took 0 bases from V and 2 from J; bases not matched to a gene: 6. Germline V CDR1 and CDR2: SGDLS, YYNGEE. The CDR3 loop is CASSVAKTGVNYGYTF. The CDR3 nucleotides are TGTGCCAGCAGCGTAGCTAAGACAGGGGTAAACTATGGCTACACCTTC.

The chain couples TRBV11-2 to TRBJ2-6, with D possibly TRBD1 on 6 matching bases. Germline CDR1 and CDR2: SGHAT and FQNNGV. This CDR3 is 17 amino acids long. Trimming pared 1 base from V and 2 bases from J, leaving 12 bases between. CDR3 bases: TGTGCCAGCAGCTTAGTCAGGGGTCCACCTGGGGCCAACGTCCTGACTTTC. Its protein product is CASSLVRGPPGANVLTF.

The rearrangement joins TRBV6-1 to TRBJ1-5, with 7 bases fitting TRBD1. The CDR3 has 15 amino acids. Trimming took 5 bases from V and 2 from J; bases not matched to a gene: 6. CDR1 MNHNS and CDR2 SASEGT come from the germline V gene. CDR3 amino acids: CASSRGLGGNQPQHF. In DNA, the CDR3 is TGTGCCAGCAGTAGGGGGCTCGGTGGCAATCAGCCCCAGCATTTT.

In DNA, the CDR3 is TGTGCCAGCAGCCAAAAGCCGGTCGGGGAGCTGTTTTTT. Its protein product is CASSQKPVGELFF. The J gene is TRBJ2-2, the V gene TRBV11-2; no firm D call. The CDR3 extends over 13 amino acids. V was pared by 5 bases and J by 7 bases, with 11 bases between. Germline V gene data show CDR1 as SGHAT and CDR2 as FQNNGV.

This chain joins TRBV10-3 and TRBJ2-1; TRBD1 matches 7 bases. CDR3 length equals 14 residues. Germline V gene sequence: CDR1 ENHRY, CDR2 SYGVKD. With V trimmed by 8 bases and J by 4 bases, 8 bases remained unmatched. The CDR3 coding sequence is TGTGCCATCCGTGGACAGGATTCGTACAATGAGCAGTTCTTC. Amino acid sequence: CAIRGQDSYNEQFF.

The chain uses TRBV5-1 and TRBJ1-5; D is unclear. The CDR3 runs to 15 residues. V lost 0 bases and J lost 7, with 14 bases in between. Germline CDR1 is SGHRS and CDR2 is YFSETQ. The CDR3 region has the DNA TGCGCCAGCAGCTTGGATCTCGGGGTGGGACAGCCCCAGCATTTT. The encoded protein is CASSLDLGVGQPQHF. The whole variable domain, remainder taken from reference TRBV5-1 and TRBJ1-5, is KAGVTQTPRYLIKTRGQQVTLSCSPISGHRSVSWYQQTPGQGLQFLFEYFSETQRNKGNFPGRFSGRQFSNSRSEMNVSTLELGDSALYLCASSLDLGVGQPQHFGDGTRLSIL.

The CDR3 coding sequence is TGTGCCAGCAGCTTAACAGACAAGAATGAGCAGTTCTTC. Translated, it gives CASSLTDKNEQFF. The V gene is TRBV7-3, the J gene TRBJ2-1; D is undetermined. The V end was cut by 0 bases, the J end by 7 bases, with 7 bases between. Per germline, CDR1 SGHTA and CDR2 FQGTGA. The CDR3 is 13 amino acids. Full variable domain (remainder filled in from reference TRBV7-3 and TRBJ2-1): GAGVSQTPSNKVTEKGKYVELRCDPISGHTALYWYRQSLGQGPEFLIYFQGTGAADDSGLPNDRFFAVRPEGSVSTLKIQRTERGDSAVYLCASSLTDKNEQFFGPGTRLTVL.

This rearrangement joins TRBV6-5 to TRBJ1-1, with a weak D call TRBD1 (6 bases). CDR1 is MNHEY, CDR2 SVGAGI, per germline. V shed 0 bases and J shed 7 bases, with 15 bases lying between them. The CDR3 loop spans 15 amino acids. This chain's CDR3 is CASSYSYKYRDEAFF. The CDR3 DNA reads TGTGCCAGCAGTTACTCTTATAAATACAGGGATGAAGCTTTCTTT.

The CDR3 nucleotides are TGTGCCAGCAGCTCCCGGGAGCGGGGGGGCCTAAATGAGCAGTTCTTC. Translation: CASSSRERGGLNEQFF. The chain combines TRBV5-4 with TRBJ2-1, with TRBD2 identical over 10 bases. Trimming cost V 3 bases and J 7 bases; bases outside gene matches: 10. Germline V lookup: CDR1 SGHNT, CDR2 YYREEE (reference sequence). The CDR3 is 16 amino acids.

This chain links TRBV9 with TRBJ1-2; 7 positions agree with TRBD1. CDR1 is SGDLS, CDR2 YYNGEE, per germline. The length of the CDR3 is 19 residues. After removal of 0 bases from V and 1 base from J, the junction contained 15 bases not matched to a gene. This CDR3 reads CASSVAQDRAQTNNYGYTF. CDR3 nucleotides: TGTGCCAGCAGCGTAGCCCAAGACAGGGCACAAACTAATAACTATGGCTACACCTTC. The full variable domain, its missing parts supplied by reference TRBV9 and TRBJ1-2, is DSGVTQTPKHLITATGQRVTLRCSPRSGDLSVYWYQQSLDQGLQFLIQYYNGEERAKGNILERFSAQQFPDLHSELNLSSLELGDSALYFCASSVAQDRAQTNNYGYTFGSGTRLTVV.

The sample holds a few counts of this clone. This chain links TRBV15 with TRBJ1-1; D possibly corresponds to TRBD1 (6 bases). The V and J ends lost 5 bases and 4 bases respectively, with 11 bases between them. The CDR3 length is 13 residues. Germline lookup yields CDR1 LNHNV and CDR2 YYDKDF (reference sequence). The CDR3, as DNA: TGTGCCACCAGCGCGACAGGTCTCACTGAAGCTTTCTTT. It specifies CATSATGLTEAFF. The full variable domain, with the rest looked up from reference TRBV15 and TRBJ1-1, is DAMVIQNPRYQVTQFGKPVTLSCSQTLNHNVMYWYQQKSSQAPKLLFHYYDKDFNNEADTPDNFQSRRPNTSFCFLDIRSPGLGDTAMYLCATSATGLTEAFFGQGTRLTVV.

The chain couples TRBV5-1 to TRBJ1-1; tentative D call: TRBD1 (6 bases). Trimming took 4 bases from V and 0 from J, leaving 16 bases between them. The CDR3 runs 16 residues. Germline V lookup: CDR1 SGHRS, CDR2 YFSETQ. The CDR3 DNA sequence: TGCGCCAGCAGCCCACCCTTACAGGGTATGAACACTGAAGCTTTCTTT. Translated, it gives CASSPPLQGMNTEAFF. Full variable domain (remainder filled in from reference TRBV5-1 and TRBJ1-1): KAGVTQTPRYLIKTRGQQVTLSCSPISGHRSVSWYQQTPGQGLQFLFEYFSETQRNKGNFPGRFSGRQFSNSRSEMNVSTLELGDSALYLCASSPPLQGMNTEAFFGQGTRLTVV.

This clone was detected only once. The rearrangement uses TRBV5-1 and TRBJ2-6; TRBD1 agrees at 7 bases. The CDR3 has 16 residues. The trim removed 1 base at V and 2 bases at J, leaving 3 bases unmatched. The germline V gene encodes CDR1 SGHRS and CDR2 YFSETQ. The CDR3 reads CASSLIQGAGANVLTF. CDR3 bases: TGCGCCAGCAGCTTGATCCAGGGGGCTGGGGCCAACGTCCTGACTTTC.

The chain couples TRBV7-2 to TRBJ2-3, with 10 bases that match TRBD2. V trimming: 1 base; J trimming: 0 bases; junction bases outside the gene matches: 7. Germline V gene data show CDR1 as SGHTA and CDR2 as FQGNSA. CDR3 length equals 18 residues. This CDR3 is CASSLGASGGLSTDTQYF. CDR3 bases: TGTGCCAGCAGCTTAGGGGCTAGCGGGGGTTTAAGCACAGATACGCAGTATTTT. Based on the CDR3 plus reference TRBV7-2 and TRBJ2-3, the full variable domain is GAGVSQSPSNKVTEKGKDVELRCDPISGHTALYWYRQSLGQGLEFLIYFQGNSAPDKSGLPSDRFSAERTGGSVSTLTIQRTQQEDSAVYLCASSLGASGGLSTDTQYFGPGTRLTVL.